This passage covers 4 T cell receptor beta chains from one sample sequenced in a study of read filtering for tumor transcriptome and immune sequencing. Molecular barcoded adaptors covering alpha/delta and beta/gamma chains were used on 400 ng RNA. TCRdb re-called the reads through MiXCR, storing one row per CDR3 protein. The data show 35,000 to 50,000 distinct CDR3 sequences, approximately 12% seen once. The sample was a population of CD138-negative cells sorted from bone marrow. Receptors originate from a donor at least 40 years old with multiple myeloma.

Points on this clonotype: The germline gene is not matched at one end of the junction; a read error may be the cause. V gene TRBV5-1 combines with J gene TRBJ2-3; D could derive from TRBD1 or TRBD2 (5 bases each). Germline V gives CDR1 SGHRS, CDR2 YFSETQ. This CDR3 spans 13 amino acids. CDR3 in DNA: TGCGCCGGCAGTCGGGACGGAACAGATACGCAGTATTTT. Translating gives CAGSRDGTDTQYF.

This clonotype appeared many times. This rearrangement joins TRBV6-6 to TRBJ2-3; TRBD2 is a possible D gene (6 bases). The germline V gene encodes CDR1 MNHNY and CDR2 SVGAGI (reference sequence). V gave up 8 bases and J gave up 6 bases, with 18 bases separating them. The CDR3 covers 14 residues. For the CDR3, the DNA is TGTGCCAGCGCCGGGAGCGGTCTGACGGATACGCAGTATTTT. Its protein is CASAGSGLTDTQYF.

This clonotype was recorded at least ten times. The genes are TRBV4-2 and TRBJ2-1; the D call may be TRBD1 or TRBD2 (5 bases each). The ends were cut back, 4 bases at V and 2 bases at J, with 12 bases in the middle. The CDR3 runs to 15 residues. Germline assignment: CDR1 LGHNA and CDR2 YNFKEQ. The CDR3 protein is CASSREGRPYNEQFF. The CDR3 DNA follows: TGTGCCAGCAGCCGTGAGGGGCGCCCCTACAATGAGCAGTTCTTC.

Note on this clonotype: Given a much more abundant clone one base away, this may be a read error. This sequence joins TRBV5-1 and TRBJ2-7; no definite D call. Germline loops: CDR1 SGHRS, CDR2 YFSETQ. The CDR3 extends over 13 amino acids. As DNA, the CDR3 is TGCGCCAGCGGCTTTAACGTTGCCTACGAGCAGTACTTC. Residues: CASGFNVAYEQYF. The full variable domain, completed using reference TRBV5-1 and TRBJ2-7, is KAGVTQTPRYLIKTRGQQVTLSCSPISGHRSVSWYQQTPGQGLQFLFEYFSETQRNKGNFPGRFSGRQFSNSRSEMNVSTLELGDSALYLCASGFNVAYEQYFGPGTRLTVT.